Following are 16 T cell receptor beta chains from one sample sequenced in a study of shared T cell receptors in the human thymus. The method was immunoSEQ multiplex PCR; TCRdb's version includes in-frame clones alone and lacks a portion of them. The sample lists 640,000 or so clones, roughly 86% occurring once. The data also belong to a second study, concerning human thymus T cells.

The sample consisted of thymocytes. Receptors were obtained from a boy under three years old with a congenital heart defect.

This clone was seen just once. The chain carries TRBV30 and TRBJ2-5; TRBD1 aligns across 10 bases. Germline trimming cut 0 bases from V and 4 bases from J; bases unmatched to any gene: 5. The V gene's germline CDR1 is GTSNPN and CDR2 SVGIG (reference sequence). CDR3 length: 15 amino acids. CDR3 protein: CAWSVLTGGLETQYF. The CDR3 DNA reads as TGTGCCTGGAGTGTTTTGACAGGGGGCTTAGAGACCCAGTACTTC.

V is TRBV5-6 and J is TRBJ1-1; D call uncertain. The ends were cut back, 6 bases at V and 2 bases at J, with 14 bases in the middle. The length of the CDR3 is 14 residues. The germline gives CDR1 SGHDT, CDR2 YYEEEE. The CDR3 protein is CASTPARVNTEAFF. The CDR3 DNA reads TGTGCCAGCACCCCGGCCCGGGTTAACACTGAAGCTTTCTTT.

DNA of the CDR3: TGTGCCAGCAGTTTCTCCGGGACAGTAAGAGGGCAGTACTTC. Amino acid sequence: CASSFSGTVRGQYF. This chain connects TRBV27 to TRBJ2-7; 7 nucleotides match TRBD1. V gave up 3 bases and J gave up 9 bases; unmatched junction bases: 11. The CDR3 is 14 residues long. CDR1 is MNHEY, CDR2 SMNVEV, per germline (reference sequence).

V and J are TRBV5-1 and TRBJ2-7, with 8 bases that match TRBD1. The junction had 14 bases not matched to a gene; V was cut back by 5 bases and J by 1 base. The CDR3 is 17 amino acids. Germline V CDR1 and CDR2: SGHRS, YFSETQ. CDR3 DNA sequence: TGCGCCAGCAGACAGTACCAACCGGGACAGGAGTCCTACGAGCAGTACTTC. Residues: CASRQYQPGQESYEQYF.

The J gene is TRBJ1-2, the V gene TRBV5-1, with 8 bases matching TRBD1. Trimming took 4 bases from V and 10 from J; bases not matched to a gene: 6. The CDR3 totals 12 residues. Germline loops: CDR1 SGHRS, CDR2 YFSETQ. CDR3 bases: TGCGCCAGCAGCCAAGCAGGGGGCGTCTACACCTTC. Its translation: CASSQAGGVYTF. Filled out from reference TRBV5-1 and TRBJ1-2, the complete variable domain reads KAGVTQTPRYLIKTRGQQVTLSCSPISGHRSVSWYQQTPGQGLQFLFEYFSETQRNKGNFPGRFSGRQFSNSRSEMNVSTLELGDSALYLCASSQAGGVYTFGSGTRLTVV.

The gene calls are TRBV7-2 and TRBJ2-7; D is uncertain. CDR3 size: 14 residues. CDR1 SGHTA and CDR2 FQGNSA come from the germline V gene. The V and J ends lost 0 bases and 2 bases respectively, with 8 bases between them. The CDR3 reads CASSLAGSAYEQYF. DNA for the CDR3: TGTGCCAGCAGCTTAGCGGGCAGTGCCTACGAGCAGTACTTC.

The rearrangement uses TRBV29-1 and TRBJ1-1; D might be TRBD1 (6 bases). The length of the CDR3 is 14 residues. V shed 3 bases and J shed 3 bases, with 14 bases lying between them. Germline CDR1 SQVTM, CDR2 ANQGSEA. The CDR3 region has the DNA TGCAGCGTTGACCTACAGGGAGTTGACACTGAAGCTTTCTTT. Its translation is CSVDLQGVDTEAFF. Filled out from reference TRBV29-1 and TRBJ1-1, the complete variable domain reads SAVISQKPSRDICQRGTSLTIQCQVDSQVTMMFWYRQQPGQSLTLIATANQGSEATYESGFVIDKFPISRPNLTFSTLTVSNMSPEDSSIYLCSVDLQGVDTEAFFGQGTRLTVV.

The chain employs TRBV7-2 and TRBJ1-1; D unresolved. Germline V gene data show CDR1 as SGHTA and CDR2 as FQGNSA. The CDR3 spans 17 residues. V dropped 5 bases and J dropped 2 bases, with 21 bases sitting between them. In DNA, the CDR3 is TGTGCCAGCAGCCCCAACCCCAGCAGTGACTCAAACACTGAAGCTTTCTTT. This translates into CASSPNPSSDSNTEAFF.

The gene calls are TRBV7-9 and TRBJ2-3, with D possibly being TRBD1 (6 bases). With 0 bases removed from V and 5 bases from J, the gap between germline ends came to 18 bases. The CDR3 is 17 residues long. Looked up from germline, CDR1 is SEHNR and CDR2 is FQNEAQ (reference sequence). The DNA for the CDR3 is TGTGCCAGCAGCTTAGCGAAACAGGGCTGGGTCTTAGATACGCAGTATTTT. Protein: CASSLAKQGWVLDTQYF.

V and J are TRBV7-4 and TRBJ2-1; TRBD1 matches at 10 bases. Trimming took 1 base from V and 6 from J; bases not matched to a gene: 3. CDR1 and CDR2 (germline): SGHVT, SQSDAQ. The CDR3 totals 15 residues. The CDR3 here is CASSLEGTGANEQFF. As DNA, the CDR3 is TGTGCCAGCAGCTTAGAGGGGACAGGGGCCAATGAGCAGTTCTTC.

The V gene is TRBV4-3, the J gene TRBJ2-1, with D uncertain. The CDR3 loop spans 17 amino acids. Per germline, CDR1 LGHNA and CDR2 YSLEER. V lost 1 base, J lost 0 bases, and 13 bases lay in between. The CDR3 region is CASSQVLRKSSYNEQFF. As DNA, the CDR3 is TGCGCCAGCAGCCAAGTGCTACGTAAGAGCTCCTACAATGAGCAGTTCTTC.

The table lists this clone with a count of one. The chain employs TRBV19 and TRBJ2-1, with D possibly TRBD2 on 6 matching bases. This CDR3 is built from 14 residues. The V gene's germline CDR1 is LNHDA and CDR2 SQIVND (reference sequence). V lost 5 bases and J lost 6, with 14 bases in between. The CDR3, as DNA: TGTGCCAGTAGTCCACTCCGGGAGCGCAATGAGCAGTTCTTC. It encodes CASSPLRERNEQFF.

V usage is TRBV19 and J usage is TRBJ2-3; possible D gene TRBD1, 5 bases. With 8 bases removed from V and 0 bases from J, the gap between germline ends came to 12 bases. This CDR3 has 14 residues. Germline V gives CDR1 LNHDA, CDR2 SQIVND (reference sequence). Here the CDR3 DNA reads TGTGCCAGTGCCGGACACCTTAGCACAGATACGCAGTATTTT. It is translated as CASAGHLSTDTQYF. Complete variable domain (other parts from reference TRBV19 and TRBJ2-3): DGGITQSPKYLFRKEGQNVTLSCEQNLNHDAMYWYRQDPGQGLRLIYYSQIVNDFQKGDIAEGYSVSREKKESFPLTVTSAQKNPTAFYLCASAGHLSTDTQYFGPGTRLTVL.

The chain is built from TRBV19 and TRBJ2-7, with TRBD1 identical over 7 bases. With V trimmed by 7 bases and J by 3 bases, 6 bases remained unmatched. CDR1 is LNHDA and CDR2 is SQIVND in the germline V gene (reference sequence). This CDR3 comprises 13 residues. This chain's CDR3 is CASTRQGHYEQYF. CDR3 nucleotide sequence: TGTGCCAGTACTAGACAGGGCCACTACGAGCAGTACTTC.

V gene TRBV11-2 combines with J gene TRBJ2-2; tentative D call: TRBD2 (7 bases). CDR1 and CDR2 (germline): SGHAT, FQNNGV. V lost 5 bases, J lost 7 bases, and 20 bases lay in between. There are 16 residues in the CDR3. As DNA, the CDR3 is TGTGCCAGCAGCCAGAATGGGGGGGGGCTCGTCGGGGAGCTGTTTTTT. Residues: CASSQNGGGLVGELFF.

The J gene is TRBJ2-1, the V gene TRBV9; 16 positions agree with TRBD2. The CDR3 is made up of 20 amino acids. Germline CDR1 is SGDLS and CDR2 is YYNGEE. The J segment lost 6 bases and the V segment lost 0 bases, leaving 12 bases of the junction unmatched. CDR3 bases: TGTGCCAGCAGCGTAGAAGGGTGGGGACTAGCGGGGGGGTGGCGCAATGAGCAGTTCTTC. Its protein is CASSVEGWGLAGGWRNEQFF.